Listed below are T cell receptor beta chains from one sample, sequenced in a study of T cells in Graves' hyperthyroidism and ophthalmopathy. One entry per CDR3 protein, called by TCRdb with MiXCR from the multiplex PCR reads. The data hold about 540,000 distinct CDR3 sequences, with roughly 50% observed a single time. The sequenced sample was peripheral blood or thyroid tissue (not recorded which). These receptors were taken from a woman aged 18-35 years with Graves' hyperthyroidism. Both conserved end residues are part of each CDR3. The D gene is left open where the match is weak. Clone size is shown for a subset of rows, as once, few, many or a class of expanded clone.

clone_size: many; v_call: TRBV7-9; d_call: TRBD1; j_call: TRBJ1-6; cdr3_nt: TGTGCCAGCAGCTCCAACAGGGGGCCAAGGGATTCACCCCTCCACTTT; cdr3_aa: CASSSNRGPRDSPLHF
clone_size: -; v_call: TRBV2; d_call: -; j_call: TRBJ2-2; cdr3_nt: TGTGCCAGCAGTCGGGGAGTCGGGGAGCTGTTTTTT; cdr3_aa: CASSRGVGELFF
clone_size: -; v_call: TRBV7-6; d_call: TRBD1; j_call: TRBJ2-7; cdr3_nt: TGTGCCAGCAGTCCCCGGGACAGGGATTCCTACGAGCAGTACTTC; cdr3_aa: CASSPRDRDSYEQYF
clone_size: few; v_call: TRBV11-2; d_call: -; j_call: TRBJ1-2; cdr3_nt: TGTGCCAGCAGCTTAGCCGGAACGGGTGGCTACACCTTC; cdr3_aa: CASSLAGTGGYTF
clone_size: -; v_call: TRBV29-1; d_call: TRBD2; j_call: TRBJ2-5; cdr3_nt: TGCAGCGTTGAAAGACTAGCGGGAGGGCTCGTGGGGGAGACCCAGTACTTC; cdr3_aa: CSVERLAGGLVGETQYF
clone_size: -; v_call: TRBV20-1; d_call: -; j_call: TRBJ2-5; cdr3_nt: TGCAGTGCTTATTCAGGCGGAAAAGAGACCCAGTACTTC; cdr3_aa: CSAYSGGKETQYF
clone_size: -; v_call: TRBV29-1; d_call: TRBD1; j_call: TRBJ1-1; cdr3_nt: TGCAGCGGCAGGACAGGGAACACTGAAGCTTTCTTT; cdr3_aa: CSGRTGNTEAFF
clone_size: -; v_call: TRBV19; d_call: TRBD1; j_call: TRBJ1-5; cdr3_nt: TGTGCCAGTAGTATCGACAGGGGGCGCGGGGGCAATAGCAATCAGCCCCAGCATTTT; cdr3_aa: CASSIDRGRGGNSNQPQHF
clone_size: few; v_call: TRBV2; d_call: -; j_call: TRBJ1-5; cdr3_nt: TGTGCCAGCAGTTTTAGTCACGGAAATCAGCCCCAGCATTTT; cdr3_aa: CASSFSHGNQPQHF
clone_size: many; v_call: TRBV7-8; d_call: TRBD1; j_call: TRBJ1-2; cdr3_nt: TGTGCCAGCAGCACGGGACAGGATGATTACTATGGCTACACCTTC; cdr3_aa: CASSTGQDDYYGYTF
clone_size: many; v_call: TRBV7-9; d_call: -; j_call: TRBJ2-7; cdr3_nt: TGTGCCAGCAGCTTAGGGGACGCAAAAGAGCAGTACTTC; cdr3_aa: CASSLGDAKEQYF
clone_size: -; v_call: TRBV29-1; d_call: TRBD1; j_call: TRBJ1-6; cdr3_nt: TGCAGCGTTAGGGCAGGGGGTAATTCACCCCTCCACTTT; cdr3_aa: CSVRAGGNSPLHF
clone_size: many; v_call: TRBV10-3; d_call: -; j_call: TRBJ2-7; cdr3_nt: TGTGCCATCCAGACAGCGTATAACTACGAGCAGTACTTC; cdr3_aa: CAIQTAYNYEQYF
clone_size: -; v_call: TRBV9; d_call: -; j_call: TRBJ2-5; cdr3_nt: TGTGCCAGCAGCCCGGGGCAAGCAGGCGAGACCCAGTACTTC; cdr3_aa: CASSPGQAGETQYF
clone_size: -; v_call: TRBV12-3/TRBV12-4; d_call: -; j_call: TRBJ2-7; cdr3_nt: TGTGCCAGCAGCTTAGATCCGTGGGGCCCCTACGAGCAGTACTTC; cdr3_aa: CASSLDPWGPYEQYF
clone_size: -; v_call: TRBV5-8; d_call: TRBD1; j_call: TRBJ2-7; cdr3_nt: TGTGCCAGCAGCTTGGGGACAGGGGACGACGAGCAGTACTTC; cdr3_aa: CASSLGTGDDEQYF
clone_size: -; v_call: TRBV6-1; d_call: TRBD1; j_call: TRBJ2-5; cdr3_nt: TGTGCCAGCAGCGGATTACAGGGGCCGAGAGAGACCCAGTACTTC; cdr3_aa: CASSGLQGPRETQYF
clone_size: few; v_call: TRBV4-3; d_call: -; j_call: TRBJ1-4; cdr3_nt: TGCGCCAGCAGCCAAGATCGATGGGACGGAGATAAACTGTTTTTT; cdr3_aa: CASSQDRWDGDKLFF
clone_size: many; v_call: TRBV7-2; d_call: -; j_call: TRBJ1-2; cdr3_nt: TGTGCCAGCAGCGCCTCCCGGGCAGCTAACTATGGCTACACCTTC; cdr3_aa: CASSASRAANYGYTF
clone_size: -; v_call: TRBV25-1; d_call: -; j_call: TRBJ1-6; cdr3_nt: TGTGCCACCACGATAGGAGGTACCTATAATTCACCCCTCCACTTT; cdr3_aa: CATTIGGTYNSPLHF
clone_size: many; v_call: TRBV29-1; d_call: TRBD1; j_call: TRBJ2-2; cdr3_nt: TGCAGCGTAGATACAGGGGTGAACACCGGGGAGCTGTTTTTT; cdr3_aa: CSVDTGVNTGELFF
clone_size: once; v_call: TRBV5-1; d_call: -; j_call: TRBJ2-3; cdr3_nt: TGCGCCAGCAGCTTCTCGGGGGCAGATACGCAGTATTTT; cdr3_aa: CASSFSGADTQYF
clone_size: -; v_call: TRBV12-3/TRBV12-4; d_call: -; j_call: TRBJ2-5; cdr3_nt: TGTGCCAGCAGTTCACCCGGGACCCACCGGGGAGAGACCCAGTACTTC; cdr3_aa: CASSSPGTHRGETQYF
clone_size: -; v_call: TRBV10-3; d_call: TRBD2; j_call: TRBJ2-7; cdr3_nt: TGTGCCATCAGTGACGGGCTAGCGGGAGGACACGGGCAGTACTTC; cdr3_aa: CAISDGLAGGHGQYF
clone_size: -; v_call: TRBV7-8; d_call: -; j_call: TRBJ1-2; cdr3_nt: TGTGCCAGCAGCTTCTCACGCTTCCGGGACCCCAGGAAGTATGGCTACACCTTC; cdr3_aa: CASSFSRFRDPRKYGYTF
clone_size: -; v_call: TRBV7-3; d_call: -; j_call: TRBJ1-4; cdr3_nt: TGTGCCAGCAGCTCAGGGCCCGAGGGGCCTAATGAAAAACTGTTTTTT; cdr3_aa: CASSSGPEGPNEKLFF
clone_size: -; v_call: TRBV20-1; d_call: TRBD2; j_call: TRBJ2-5; cdr3_nt: TGCAGTGCTAGAGATCTAAGCGGGAGGTTCCTTGTGGTCGAAGAGACCCAGTACTTC; cdr3_aa: CSARDLSGRFLVVEETQYF
clone_size: -; v_call: TRBV29-1; d_call: TRBD1; j_call: TRBJ2-6; cdr3_nt: TGCAGCGTTGGGGGGACAGGGGCCTACGTCCTGACTTTC; cdr3_aa: CSVGGTGAYVLTF
clone_size: many; v_call: TRBV2; d_call: TRBD1; j_call: TRBJ1-4; cdr3_nt: TGTGCCAGCAGCGCCGGGACAGGGGATGAAAAACTGTTTTTT; cdr3_aa: CASSAGTGDEKLFF
clone_size: -; v_call: TRBV7-9; d_call: -; j_call: TRBJ2-5; cdr3_nt: TGTGCCAGCAGCTTGACAGGAGGGCCCCAGGAGACCCAGTACTTC; cdr3_aa: CASSLTGGPQETQYF
clone_size: few; v_call: TRBV20-1; d_call: -; j_call: TRBJ1-5; cdr3_nt: TGCAGTGCTAGATTCCAGCAGGGAGAGTTAAGCAATCAGCCCCAGCATTTT; cdr3_aa: CSARFQQGELSNQPQHF
clone_size: once; v_call: TRBV20-1; d_call: -; j_call: TRBJ2-7; cdr3_nt: TGCAGTGCTAGAGATCACCTCGGCAGGCTCTACGAGCAGTACTTC; cdr3_aa: CSARDHLGRLYEQYF
clone_size: -; v_call: TRBV4-3; d_call: TRBD2; j_call: TRBJ2-5; cdr3_nt: TGCGCCAGCAGCCCTGGACTAGCGGGAGCCAAGAGGACCCAGTACTTC; cdr3_aa: CASSPGLAGAKRTQYF
clone_size: -; v_call: TRBV5-1; d_call: -; j_call: TRBJ1-2; cdr3_nt: TGCGCCAGCAGCCCCAAGGGGGGGGCGCCGAGCTATGGCTACACCTTC; cdr3_aa: CASSPKGGAPSYGYTF
clone_size: few; v_call: TRBV4-2; d_call: -; j_call: TRBJ1-2; cdr3_nt: TGTGCCAGCAGCCAAGGAAAGGGGAACTATGGCTACACCTTC; cdr3_aa: CASSQGKGNYGYTF
clone_size: many; v_call: TRBV20-1; d_call: -; j_call: TRBJ2-6; cdr3_nt: TGCAGTGCTTCTGGACGGTCATCTGGGGCCAACGTCCTGACTTTC; cdr3_aa: CSASGRSSGANVLTF
clone_size: -; v_call: TRBV19; d_call: -; j_call: TRBJ1-1; cdr3_nt: TGTGCCTGGAGTGTATCTGTGAGCACTGAAGCTTTCTTT; cdr3_aa: CAWSVSVSTEAFF
clone_size: few; v_call: TRBV7-9; d_call: -; j_call: TRBJ1-4; cdr3_nt: TGTGCCAGCAGCTTAGTCCGGGAAATTGAAGAAAAACTGTTTTTT; cdr3_aa: CASSLVREIEEKLFF
clone_size: -; v_call: TRBV2; d_call: -; j_call: TRBJ1-1; cdr3_nt: TGTGCCAGCAGCCCCCAGGTGGGAGGGGACACTGAAGCTTTCTTT; cdr3_aa: CASSPQVGGDTEAFF
clone_size: -; v_call: TRBV12-3/TRBV12-4; d_call: -; j_call: TRBJ1-4; cdr3_nt: TGTGCCAGCAGTTTGTACAGGGCTGATGAAAAACTGTTTTTT; cdr3_aa: CASSLYRADEKLFF
clone_size: -; v_call: TRBV10-3; d_call: -; j_call: TRBJ1-5; cdr3_nt: TGTGCCATCAGTGAGGGGGCGGGGTATGAGCCCCAGCATTTT; cdr3_aa: CAISEGAGYEPQHF
clone_size: few; v_call: TRBV7-9; d_call: -; j_call: TRBJ2-7; cdr3_nt: TGTGCCAGCAGCTTATATCAGGGGTTAAGATCCTACGAGCAGTACTTC; cdr3_aa: CASSLYQGLRSYEQYF
clone_size: -; v_call: TRBV29-1; d_call: TRBD1; j_call: TRBJ1-2; cdr3_nt: TGCAGCGTTGAAGTCCCAGGGGGCGAGTATGGCTACACCTTC; cdr3_aa: CSVEVPGGEYGYTF
clone_size: many; v_call: TRBV29-1; d_call: -; j_call: TRBJ1-4; cdr3_nt: TGCAGCGTCCGGCGGGACGTTAATGAAAAACTGTTTTTT; cdr3_aa: CSVRRDVNEKLFF
clone_size: few; v_call: TRBV25-1; d_call: TRBD1; j_call: TRBJ2-5; cdr3_nt: TGTGCCAGCTCACCGGGACAGGTGCACCAAGAGACCCAGTACTTC; cdr3_aa: CASSPGQVHQETQYF